This TCR beta chain was obtained from a study of blood T cell repertoires in COVID-19. About the research overall: Samples representing acute and convalescent COVID-19 were sourced from the United States, Italy and Spain. The cDNA or gDNA used as material had been derived from T cells, B-cell-depleted T cells, or PBMCs.

The CDR3 length is 16 residues. The germline V gene has CDR1 KGHDR and CDR2 SFDVKD. Deletions cut 3 bases from V and 0 bases from J, with 13 bases between. In the original workflow: Amplification of reference gene primers was used by the study to estimate nucleated cell counts. This table comes from immunoSEQ multiplex PCR, and its TCRdb copy is limited to in-frame clones, with some not included. That table furnishes V, J and clone size, whereas the DNA furnished D and trimming. The sample lists around 60,000 clones; less than 90% were seen once. Patients at the Seattle site were enrolled during active infection and followed longitudinally.

Material: peripheral blood. The receptor was isolated from a man between 60 and 75 years old with COVID-19, enrolled during active disease. The chain carries TRBV24-1 and TRBJ1-2; no clear D gene. The CDR3: CATSDAGRDANYGYTF. CDR3 sequence (DNA): TGTGCCACCAGTGATGCGGGTAGAGATGCTAACTATGGCTACACCTTC.